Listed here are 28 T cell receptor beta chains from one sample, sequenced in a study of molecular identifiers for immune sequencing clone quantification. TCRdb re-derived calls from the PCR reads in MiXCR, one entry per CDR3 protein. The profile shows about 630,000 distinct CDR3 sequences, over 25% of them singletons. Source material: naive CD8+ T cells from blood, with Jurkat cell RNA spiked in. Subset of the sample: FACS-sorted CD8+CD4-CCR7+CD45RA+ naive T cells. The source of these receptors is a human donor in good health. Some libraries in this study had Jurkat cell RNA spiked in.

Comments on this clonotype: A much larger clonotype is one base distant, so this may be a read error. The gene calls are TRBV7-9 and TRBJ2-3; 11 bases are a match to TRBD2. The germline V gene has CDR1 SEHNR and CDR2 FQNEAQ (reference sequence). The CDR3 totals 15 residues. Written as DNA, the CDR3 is TGTGCCGGCAGCTCGACTAGCGGGGGCACAGATACGCAGTATTTT. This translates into CAGSSTSGGTDTQYF.

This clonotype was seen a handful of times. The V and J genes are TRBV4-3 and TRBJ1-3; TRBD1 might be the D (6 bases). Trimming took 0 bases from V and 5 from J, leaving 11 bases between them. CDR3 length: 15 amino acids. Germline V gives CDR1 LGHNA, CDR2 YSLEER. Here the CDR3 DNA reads TGCGCCAGCAGCCAAGACAGGGGAATCAGAAACACCATATATTTT. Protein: CASSQDRGIRNTIYF.

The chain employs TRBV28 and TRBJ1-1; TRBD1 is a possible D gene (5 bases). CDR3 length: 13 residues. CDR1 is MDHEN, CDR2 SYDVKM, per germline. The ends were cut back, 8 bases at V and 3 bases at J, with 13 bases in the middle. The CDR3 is CASGHRQYTEAFF. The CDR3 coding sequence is TGTGCCAGCGGCCACCGACAGTACACTGAAGCTTTCTTT. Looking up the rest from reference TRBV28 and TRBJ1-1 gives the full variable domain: DVKVTQSSRYLVKRTGEKVFLECVQDMDHENMFWYRQDPGLGLRLIYFSYDVKMKEKGDIPEGYSVSREKKERFSLILESASTNQTSMYLCASGHRQYTEAFFGQGTRLTVV.

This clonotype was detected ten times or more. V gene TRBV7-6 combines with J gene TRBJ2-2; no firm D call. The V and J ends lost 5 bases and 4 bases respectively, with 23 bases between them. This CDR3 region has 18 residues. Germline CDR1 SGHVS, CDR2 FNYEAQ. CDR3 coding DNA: TGTGCCAGCAGCCCGGGTACGAGGTCCACATATACCACCGGGGAGCTGTTTTTT. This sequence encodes CASSPGTRSTYTTGELFF.

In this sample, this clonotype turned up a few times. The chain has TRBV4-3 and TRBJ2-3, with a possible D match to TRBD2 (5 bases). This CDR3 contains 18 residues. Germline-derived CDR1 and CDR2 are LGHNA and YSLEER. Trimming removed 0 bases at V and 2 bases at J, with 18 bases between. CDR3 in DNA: TGCGCCAGCAGCCAAGAGTCTAGCCTAACCATAGTCACAGATACGCAGTATTTT. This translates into CASSQESSLTIVTDTQYF.

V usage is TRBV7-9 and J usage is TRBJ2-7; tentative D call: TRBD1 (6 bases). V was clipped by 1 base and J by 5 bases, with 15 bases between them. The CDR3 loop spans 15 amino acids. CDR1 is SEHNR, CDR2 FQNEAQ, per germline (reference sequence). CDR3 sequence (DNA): TGTGCCAGCAGCTTAGTTCAGGGGTATAGGGACGAGCAGTACTTC. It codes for CASSLVQGYRDEQYF.

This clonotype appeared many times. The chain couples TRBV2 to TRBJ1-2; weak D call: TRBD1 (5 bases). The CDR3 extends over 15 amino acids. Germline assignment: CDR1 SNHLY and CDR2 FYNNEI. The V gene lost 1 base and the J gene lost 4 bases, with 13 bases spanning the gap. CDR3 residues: CASSEDTGNSYGYTF. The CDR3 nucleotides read TGTGCCAGCAGTGAAGATACAGGAAATTCCTATGGCTACACCTTC.

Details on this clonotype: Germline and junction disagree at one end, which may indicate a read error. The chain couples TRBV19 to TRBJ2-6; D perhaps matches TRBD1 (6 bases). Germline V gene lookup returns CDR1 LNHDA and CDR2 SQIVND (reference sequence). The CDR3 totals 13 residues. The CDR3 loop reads CACSQGYTNVLTF. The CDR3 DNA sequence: TGTGCCTGTAGCCAGGGGTATACCAACGTCCTGACTTTC.

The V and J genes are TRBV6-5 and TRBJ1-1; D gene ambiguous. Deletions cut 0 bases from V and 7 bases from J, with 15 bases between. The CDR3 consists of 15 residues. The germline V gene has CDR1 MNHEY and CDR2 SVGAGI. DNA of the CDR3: TGTGCCAGCAGTTACTCCCTCCGCTGGGCGAGTGAAGCTTTCTTT. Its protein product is CASSYSLRWASEAFF.

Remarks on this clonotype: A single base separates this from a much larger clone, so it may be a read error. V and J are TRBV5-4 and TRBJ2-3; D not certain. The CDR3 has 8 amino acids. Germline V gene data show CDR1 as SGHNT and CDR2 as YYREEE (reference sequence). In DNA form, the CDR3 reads TGTGCCAACAGCCCCCAGTATTTT. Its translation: CANSPQYF.

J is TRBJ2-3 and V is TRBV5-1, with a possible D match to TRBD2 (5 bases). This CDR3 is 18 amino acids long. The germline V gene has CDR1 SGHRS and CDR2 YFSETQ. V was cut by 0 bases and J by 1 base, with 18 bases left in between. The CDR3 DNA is TGCGCCAGCAGCTTGGCCGGAGAGCCGATGCGGGGCACAGATACGCAGTATTTT. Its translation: CASSLAGEPMRGTDTQYF.

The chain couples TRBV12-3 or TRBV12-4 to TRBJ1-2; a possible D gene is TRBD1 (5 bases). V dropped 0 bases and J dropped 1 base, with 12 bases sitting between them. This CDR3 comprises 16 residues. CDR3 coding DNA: TGTGCCAGCAGTTTAGCTACCGGGGCCATTAACTATGGCTACACCTTC. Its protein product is CASSLATGAINYGYTF.

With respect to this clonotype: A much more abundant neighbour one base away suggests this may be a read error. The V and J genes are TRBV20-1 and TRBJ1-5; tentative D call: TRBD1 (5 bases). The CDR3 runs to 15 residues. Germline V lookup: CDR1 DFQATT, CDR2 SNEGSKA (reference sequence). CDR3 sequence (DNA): TGCAGTGCTAGGTTATCCGGGACGAGTGGTCAGCCCCAGCAATTT. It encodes CSARLSGTSGQPQQF.

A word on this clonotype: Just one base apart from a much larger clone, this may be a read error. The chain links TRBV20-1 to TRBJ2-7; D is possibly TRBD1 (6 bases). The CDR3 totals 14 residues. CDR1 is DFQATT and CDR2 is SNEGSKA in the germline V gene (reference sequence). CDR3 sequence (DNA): TGCAGTGCTAGAGGGACAGTTAGCTCCTACGAGCAGTGCTTC. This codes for CSARGTVSSYEQCF.

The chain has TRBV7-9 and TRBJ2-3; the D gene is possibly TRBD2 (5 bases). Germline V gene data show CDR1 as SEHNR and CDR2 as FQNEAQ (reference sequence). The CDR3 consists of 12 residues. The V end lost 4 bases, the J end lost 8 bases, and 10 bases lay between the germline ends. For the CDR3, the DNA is TGTGCCAGCAGCTCAATAGCGAGTACGCAGTATTTT. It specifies CASSSIASTQYF.

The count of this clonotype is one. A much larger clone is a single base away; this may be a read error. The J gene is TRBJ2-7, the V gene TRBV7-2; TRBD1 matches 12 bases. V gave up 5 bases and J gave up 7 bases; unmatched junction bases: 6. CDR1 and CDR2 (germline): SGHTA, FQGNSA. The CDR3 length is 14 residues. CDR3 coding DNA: TGTGCCAGCAGCCTTCCGGGACAGGGGGCTGAGCAGTACTTC. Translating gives CASSLPGQGAEQYF.

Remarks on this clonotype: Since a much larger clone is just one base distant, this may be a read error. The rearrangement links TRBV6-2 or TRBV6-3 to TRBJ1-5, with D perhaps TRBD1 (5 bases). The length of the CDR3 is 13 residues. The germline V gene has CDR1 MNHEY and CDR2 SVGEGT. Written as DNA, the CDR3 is TGTGCCACCGGCGAGGGGTTCAATCAGCCCCACCATTTT. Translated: CATGEGFNQPHHF.

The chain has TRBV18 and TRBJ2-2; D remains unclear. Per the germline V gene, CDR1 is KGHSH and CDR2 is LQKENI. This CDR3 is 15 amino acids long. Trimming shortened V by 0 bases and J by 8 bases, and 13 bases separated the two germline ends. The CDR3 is CASSPPIAPAGELFF. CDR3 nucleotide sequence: TGTGCCAGCTCACCACCAATCGCACCGGCGGGGGAGCTGTTTTTT.

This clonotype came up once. The CDR3 region is CAISEGSEGVEDEKLFF. CDR3 nucleotides: TGTGCCATCAGTGAGGGTTCTGAGGGAGTCGAGGATGAAAAACTGTTTTTT. This rearrangement joins TRBV10-3 to TRBJ1-4; no reliable D call. Germline V gene data show CDR1 as ENHRY and CDR2 as SYGVKD. CDR3 length equals 17 residues. V gave up 2 bases and J gave up 6 bases, with 19 bases separating them.

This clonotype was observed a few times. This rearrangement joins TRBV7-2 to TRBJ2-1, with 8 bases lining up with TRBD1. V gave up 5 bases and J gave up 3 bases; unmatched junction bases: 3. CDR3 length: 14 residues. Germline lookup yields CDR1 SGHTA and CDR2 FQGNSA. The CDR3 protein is CASSQDRDYNEQFF. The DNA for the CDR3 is TGTGCCAGCAGCCAGGACAGGGACTACAATGAGCAGTTCTTC. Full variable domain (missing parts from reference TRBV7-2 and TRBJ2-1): GAGVSQSPSNKVTEKGKDVELRCDPISGHTALYWYRQSLGQGLEFLIYFQGNSAPDKSGLPSDRFSAERTGGSVSTLTIQRTQQEDSAVYLCASSQDRDYNEQFFGPGTRLTVL.

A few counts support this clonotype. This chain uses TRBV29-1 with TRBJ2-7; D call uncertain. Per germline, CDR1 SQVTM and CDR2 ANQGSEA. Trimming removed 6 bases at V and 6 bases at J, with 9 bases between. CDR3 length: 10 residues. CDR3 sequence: CSVLDTEQYF. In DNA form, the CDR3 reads TGCAGCGTCCTAGACACCGAGCAGTACTTC.

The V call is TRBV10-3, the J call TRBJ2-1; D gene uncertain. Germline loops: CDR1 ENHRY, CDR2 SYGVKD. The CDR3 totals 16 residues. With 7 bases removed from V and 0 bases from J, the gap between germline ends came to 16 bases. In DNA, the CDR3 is TGTGCCATCAACATTACCGGCTACCTCTCCTACAATGAGCAGTTCTTC. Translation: CAINITGYLSYNEQFF.

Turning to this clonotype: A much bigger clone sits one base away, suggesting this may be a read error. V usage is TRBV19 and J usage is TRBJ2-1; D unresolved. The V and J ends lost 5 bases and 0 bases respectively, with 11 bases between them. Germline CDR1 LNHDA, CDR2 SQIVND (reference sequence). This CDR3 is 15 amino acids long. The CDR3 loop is CASSPQADSYNEQFF. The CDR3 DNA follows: TGTGCCAGTAGTCCCCAGGCCGACTCCTACAATGAGCAGTTCTTC.

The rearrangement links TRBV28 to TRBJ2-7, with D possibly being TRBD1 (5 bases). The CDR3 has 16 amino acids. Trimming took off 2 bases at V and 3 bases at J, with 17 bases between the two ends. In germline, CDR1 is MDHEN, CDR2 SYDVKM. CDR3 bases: TGTGCCAGCAGTTTAATCACACGACAGTATCGCTACGAGCAGTACTTC. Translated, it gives CASSLITRQYRYEQYF.

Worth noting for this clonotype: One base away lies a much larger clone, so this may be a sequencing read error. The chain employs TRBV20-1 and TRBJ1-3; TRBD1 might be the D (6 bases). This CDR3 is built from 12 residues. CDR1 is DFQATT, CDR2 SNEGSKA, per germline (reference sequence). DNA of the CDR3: TGCAGTACTAGGACAGATGGAAACACCATATATTTT. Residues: CSTRTDGNTIYF.

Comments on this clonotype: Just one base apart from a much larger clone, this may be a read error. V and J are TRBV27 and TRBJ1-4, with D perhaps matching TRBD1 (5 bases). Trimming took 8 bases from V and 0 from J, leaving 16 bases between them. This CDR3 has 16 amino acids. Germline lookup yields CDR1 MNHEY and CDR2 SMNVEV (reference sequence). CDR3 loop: CASEAGQVTTNEKLFF. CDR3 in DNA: TGTGCCAGCGAGGCGGGGCAGGTGACAACTAATGAAAAACTGTTTTTT.

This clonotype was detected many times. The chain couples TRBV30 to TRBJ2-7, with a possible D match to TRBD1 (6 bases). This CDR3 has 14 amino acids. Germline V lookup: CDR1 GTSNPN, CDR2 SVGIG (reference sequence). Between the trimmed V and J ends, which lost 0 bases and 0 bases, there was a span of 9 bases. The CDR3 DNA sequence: TGTGCCTGGAGTGTATGGGACAACTCCTACGAGCAGTACTTC. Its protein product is CAWSVWDNSYEQYF.

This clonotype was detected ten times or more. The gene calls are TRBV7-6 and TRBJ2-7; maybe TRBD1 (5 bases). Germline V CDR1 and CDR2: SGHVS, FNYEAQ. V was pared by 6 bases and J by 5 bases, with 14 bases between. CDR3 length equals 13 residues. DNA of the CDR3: TGTGCCAGCAGTGGGGCGCAAGCCAACGAGCAGTACTTC. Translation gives CASSGAQANEQYF. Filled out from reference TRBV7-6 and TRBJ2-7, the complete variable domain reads GAGVSQSPRYKVTKRGQDVALRCDPISGHVSLYWYRQALGQGPEFLTYFNYEAQQDKSGLPNDRFSAERPEGSISTLTIQRTEQRDSAMYRCASSGAQANEQYFGPGTRLTVT.